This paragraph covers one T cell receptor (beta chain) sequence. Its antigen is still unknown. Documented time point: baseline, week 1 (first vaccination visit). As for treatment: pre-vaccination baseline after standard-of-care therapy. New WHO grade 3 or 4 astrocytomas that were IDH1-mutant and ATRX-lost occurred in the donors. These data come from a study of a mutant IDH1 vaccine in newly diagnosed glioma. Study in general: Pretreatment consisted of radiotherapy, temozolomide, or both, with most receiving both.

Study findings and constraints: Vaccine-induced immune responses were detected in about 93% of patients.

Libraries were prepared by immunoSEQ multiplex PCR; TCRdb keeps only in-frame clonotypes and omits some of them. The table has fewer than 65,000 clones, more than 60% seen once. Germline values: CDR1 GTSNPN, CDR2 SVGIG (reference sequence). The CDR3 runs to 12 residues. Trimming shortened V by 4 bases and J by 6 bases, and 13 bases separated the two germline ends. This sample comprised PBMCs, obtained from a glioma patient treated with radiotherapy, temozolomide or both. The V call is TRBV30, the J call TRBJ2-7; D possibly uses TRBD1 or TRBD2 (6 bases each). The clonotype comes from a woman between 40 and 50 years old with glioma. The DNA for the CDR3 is TGTGCCTGGACTCTAGGGGGGCCCGAGCAGTACTTC. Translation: CAWTLGGPEQYF.